A selection of T cell receptor beta chains follows, all from one sample in a study of beta chain features in type 1 diabetes. TCRdb keeps only in-frame clones here, not all; method: immunoSEQ multiplex PCR. This sample has over 650,000 clones; about an eighth occur once, and the top ten carry around 0.04%. Material: naive CD4+ T cells from blood. These receptors all stem from a man between 18 and 29 years old with type 1 diabetes. Each CDR3 is given with its conserved first and last residue. Fields, in order: clone size, V gene, D gene, J gene, CDR3 DNA, CDR3 protein. D genes are given only for firm matches. Clone size is not always given. Where it is, it says once, few, many or a class for expanded clones.

abundance: .
v_gene: TRBV29-1
d_gene: .
j_gene: TRBJ1-4
CDR3nt: TGCAGCGCCGAAAAGGGTGGCGAAAAACTGTTTTTT
CDR3aa: CSAEKGGEKLFF

abundance: few
v_gene: TRBV30
d_gene: .
j_gene: TRBJ1-1
CDR3nt: TGTGCCTGGAGTGTCTCACCGAGGGTAGCTTTCTTT
CDR3aa: CAWSVSPRVAFF

abundance: .
v_gene: TRBV7-2
d_gene: TRBD2
j_gene: TRBJ2-1
CDR3nt: TGTGCCAGCAGCTTAGATGGCGGGGGGGCCTCCAATGAGCAGTTCTTC
CDR3aa: CASSLDGGGASNEQFF

abundance: few
v_gene: TRBV2
d_gene: TRBD1
j_gene: TRBJ1-6
CDR3nt: TGTGCCAGCAGTGCGCCTGGAGGGGGCTTTGGAGGATCACCCCTCCACTTT
CDR3aa: CASSAPGGGFGGSPLHF

abundance: few
v_gene: TRBV30
d_gene: .
j_gene: TRBJ1-5
CDR3nt: TGTGCCAGCTCATTTGCTGGCAATCAGCCCCAGCATTTT
CDR3aa: CASSFAGNQPQHF

abundance: .
v_gene: TRBV7-2
d_gene: .
j_gene: TRBJ2-3
CDR3nt: TGTGCCAGCAGCCCAGGAAGGGTGGCAGATACGCAGTATTTT
CDR3aa: CASSPGRVADTQYF

abundance: .
v_gene: TRBV18
d_gene: .
j_gene: TRBJ1-1
CDR3nt: TGTGCCAGCTCACCCCCCACAGAGTTTAAAGCTTTCTTT
CDR3aa: CASSPPTEFKAFF

abundance: .
v_gene: TRBV7-8
d_gene: .
j_gene: TRBJ2-4
CDR3nt: TGTGCCAGCAGTTCCCCAGAGACCGGGGCCAAAAACATTCAGTACTTC
CDR3aa: CASSSPETGAKNIQYF

abundance: few
v_gene: TRBV7-2
d_gene: .
j_gene: TRBJ2-3
CDR3nt: TGTGCCAGCAGCAATTATTTAAGCACAGATACGCAGTATTTT
CDR3aa: CASSNYLSTDTQYF

abundance: few
v_gene: TRBV29-1
d_gene: TRBD1
j_gene: TRBJ2-7
CDR3nt: TGCAGCGTTTGGAAGGGACAGGGGGTTACCTACGAGCAGTACTTC
CDR3aa: CSVWKGQGVTYEQYF

abundance: .
v_gene: TRBV7-8
d_gene: TRBD2
j_gene: TRBJ2-7
CDR3nt: TGTGCCAGCAGCTGGACTAGCGGGGGCTCCTACGAGCAGTACTTC
CDR3aa: CASSWTSGGSYEQYF

abundance: .
v_gene: TRBV2
d_gene: .
j_gene: TRBJ1-6
CDR3nt: TGTGCCAGCAGTGTCCTGGGGACCGGAGATTCACCCCTCCACTTT
CDR3aa: CASSVLGTGDSPLHF

abundance: few
v_gene: TRBV27
d_gene: .
j_gene: TRBJ2-2
CDR3nt: TGTGCCAGCAGTTTAGGGTACCTGGCTGGGACCGGGGAGCTGTTTTTT
CDR3aa: CASSLGYLAGTGELFF

abundance: .
v_gene: TRBV4-2
d_gene: .
j_gene: TRBJ2-7
CDR3nt: TGTGCCAGCAGCCCCCGACCGGGACCGGTGACCTACGAGCAGTACTTC
CDR3aa: CASSPRPGPVTYEQYF

abundance: few
v_gene: TRBV28
d_gene: TRBD1
j_gene: TRBJ2-7
CDR3nt: TGTGCCAGCAGTCTATGGGAAATGCAGGGGGCTTCCTACGAGCAGTACTTC
CDR3aa: CASSLWEMQGASYEQYF

abundance: .
v_gene: TRBV9
d_gene: .
j_gene: TRBJ1-1
CDR3nt: TGTGCCAGCAGCGTAGTGAAGGGGGGTGGTGGCACTGAAGCTTTCTTT
CDR3aa: CASSVVKGGGGTEAFF

abundance: .
v_gene: TRBV5-1
d_gene: .
j_gene: TRBJ1-2
CDR3nt: TGCGCCAGCAGCTTAGACACCAACTATGGCTACACCTTC
CDR3aa: CASSLDTNYGYTF

abundance: few
v_gene: TRBV10-3
d_gene: .
j_gene: TRBJ2-7
CDR3nt: TGTGCCGTAGGAGGGAATTCGTACGAGCAGTACTTC
CDR3aa: CAVGGNSYEQYF

abundance: few
v_gene: TRBV7-2
d_gene: .
j_gene: TRBJ2-7
CDR3nt: TGTGCCAGCAGCCCCCAGGCCCCTCCCCACGCCGAGCAGTACTTC
CDR3aa: CASSPQAPPHAEQYF

abundance: few
v_gene: TRBV20-1
d_gene: TRBD1
j_gene: TRBJ2-7
CDR3nt: TGCAGTGCTACAGGGGGAAACGAGCAGTACTTC
CDR3aa: CSATGGNEQYF

abundance: few
v_gene: TRBV9
d_gene: .
j_gene: TRBJ2-3
CDR3nt: TGTGCCAGCAGCGTATCGCGACAGACTAGCACAGATACGCAGTATTTT
CDR3aa: CASSVSRQTSTDTQYF

abundance: .
v_gene: TRBV7-2
d_gene: TRBD2
j_gene: TRBJ2-7
CDR3nt: TGTGCCAGCAGCTTAGCGCTGTCTAGCGGCAGCTCCTACGAGCAGTACTTC
CDR3aa: CASSLALSSGSSYEQYF

abundance: .
v_gene: TRBV9
d_gene: .
j_gene: TRBJ1-1
CDR3nt: TGTGCCAGCAGCGTAGCCGCACAGACAGTTCACACTGAAGCTTTCTTT
CDR3aa: CASSVAAQTVHTEAFF

abundance: .
v_gene: TRBV5-4
d_gene: .
j_gene: TRBJ1-3
CDR3nt: TGTGCCAGCAGCTTGGGGCGATCAGGGGGAAACACCATATATTTT
CDR3aa: CASSLGRSGGNTIYF

abundance: few
v_gene: TRBV6-5
d_gene: .
j_gene: TRBJ2-1
CDR3nt: TGTGCCAGCAGCCGACTAGTTACCGCCTACAATGAGCAGTTCTTC
CDR3aa: CASSRLVTAYNEQFF

abundance: few
v_gene: TRBV5-5
d_gene: .
j_gene: TRBJ2-5
CDR3nt: TGTGCCAGCAGCTTAGTACAGGGCCAAGAGACCCAGTACTTC
CDR3aa: CASSLVQGQETQYF

abundance: .
v_gene: TRBV11-3
d_gene: .
j_gene: TRBJ2-1
CDR3nt: TGTGCCAGCAGCATGGACAACAATGAGCAGTTCTTC
CDR3aa: CASSMDNNEQFF

abundance: few
v_gene: TRBV29-1
d_gene: .
j_gene: TRBJ2-3
CDR3nt: TGCAGCGTTTTAGCCGTGACAGATACGCAGTATTTT
CDR3aa: CSVLAVTDTQYF

abundance: .
v_gene: TRBV5-1
d_gene: .
j_gene: TRBJ1-1
CDR3nt: TGCGCCAGCAGCTTGTCTAAACAGGGATCTGAAGCTTTCTTT
CDR3aa: CASSLSKQGSEAFF

abundance: few
v_gene: TRBV7-2
d_gene: .
j_gene: TRBJ2-3
CDR3nt: TGTGCCATCGCGGGGGCGATTTCCACAGATACGCAGTATTTT
CDR3aa: CAIAGAISTDTQYF

abundance: few
v_gene: TRBV18
d_gene: .
j_gene: TRBJ2-5
CDR3nt: TGTGCCAGCTCACCCTCGGAGGGAGAGACCCAGTACTTC
CDR3aa: CASSPSEGETQYF

abundance: .
v_gene: TRBV15
d_gene: .
j_gene: TRBJ2-5
CDR3nt: TGTGCCACCAGCAGAGATGGCCAGAACCAAGAGACCCAGTACTTC
CDR3aa: CATSRDGQNQETQYF

abundance: .
v_gene: TRBV30
d_gene: TRBD2
j_gene: TRBJ2-5
CDR3nt: TGTGCCTGGACCCTCGGACTAGCGGGAGGAAAGACCCAGTACTTC
CDR3aa: CAWTLGLAGGKTQYF

abundance: few
v_gene: TRBV29-1
d_gene: .
j_gene: TRBJ2-7
CDR3nt: TGCAGCGTTGAGGGAACGTACGAGCAGTACTTC
CDR3aa: CSVEGTYEQYF

abundance: few
v_gene: TRBV10-3
d_gene: .
j_gene: TRBJ2-5
CDR3nt: TGTGCCATCAGTGAGTCGAAGCTGGGGAAGACCCAGTACTTC
CDR3aa: CAISESKLGKTQYF

abundance: .
v_gene: TRBV25-1
d_gene: .
j_gene: TRBJ1-4
CDR3nt: TGTGCCAGCAGTGAGCAGGGGATACGGGAAAAACTGTTTTTT
CDR3aa: CASSEQGIREKLFF

abundance: .
v_gene: TRBV5-4
d_gene: TRBD2
j_gene: TRBJ2-7
CDR3nt: TGTGCCAGCAGCTTGGGTGGAGCGGGAGGCTTCGACGAGCAGTACTTC
CDR3aa: CASSLGGAGGFDEQYF

abundance: .
v_gene: TRBV13
d_gene: .
j_gene: TRBJ1-4
CDR3nt: TGTGCCAGCAGCTTTAGACAGGTCTATAATGAAAAACTGTTTTTT
CDR3aa: CASSFRQVYNEKLFF

abundance: .
v_gene: TRBV28
d_gene: .
j_gene: TRBJ2-5
CDR3nt: TGTGCCAGCAGCCCAGCGACGCAAGAGACCCAGTACTTC
CDR3aa: CASSPATQETQYF

abundance: .
v_gene: TRBV28
d_gene: TRBD1
j_gene: TRBJ2-1
CDR3nt: TGTGCCAGCAGATACAGGGGGCTGGGTGAGCAGTTCTTC
CDR3aa: CASRYRGLGEQFF

abundance: few
v_gene: TRBV9
d_gene: TRBD2
j_gene: TRBJ2-7
CDR3nt: TGTGCCAGCAGCGCGTGGAGCGGGAGGGACGAGCAGTACTTC
CDR3aa: CASSAWSGRDEQYF

abundance: few
v_gene: TRBV7-2
d_gene: .
j_gene: TRBJ2-5
CDR3nt: TGTGCCAGCAGCGCGCGACAACTAGAGACCCAGTACTTC
CDR3aa: CASSARQLETQYF

abundance: .
v_gene: TRBV30
d_gene: .
j_gene: TRBJ2-1
CDR3nt: TGTGCCTGGAGTTTTATCCGGACTGGCAGTCGAGAGCAGTTCTTC
CDR3aa: CAWSFIRTGSREQFF

abundance: .
v_gene: TRBV12-2
d_gene: .
j_gene: TRBJ1-2
CDR3nt: TGTGCAAGTCGCCCAGGCCCCGGGACAGACTATGGCTACACCTTC
CDR3aa: CASRPGPGTDYGYTF

abundance: few
v_gene: TRBV2
d_gene: .
j_gene: TRBJ1-2
CDR3nt: TGTGCCAGCACCCCCCCTACAGGGCTCTATGGCTACACCTTC
CDR3aa: CASTPPTGLYGYTF

abundance: .
v_gene: TRBV10-3
d_gene: .
j_gene: TRBJ2-5
CDR3nt: TGTGCCACACTGGTGGGAGAGACCCAGTACTTC
CDR3aa: CATLVGETQYF

abundance: few
v_gene: TRBV2
d_gene: .
j_gene: TRBJ2-5
CDR3nt: TGTGCCAGCACTTACCGCCAAGAGACCCAGTACTTC
CDR3aa: CASTYRQETQYF

abundance: .
v_gene: TRBV11-2
d_gene: .
j_gene: TRBJ2-2
CDR3nt: TGTGCCAGCAGCTTTAGGAGGAACACCGGGGAGCTGTTTTTT
CDR3aa: CASSFRRNTGELFF

abundance: .
v_gene: TRBV10-1
d_gene: TRBD2
j_gene: TRBJ2-7
CDR3nt: TGCGCCAGCAGTGTAGGGCTAGCGGGTGACGGTCAGTACTTC
CDR3aa: CASSVGLAGDGQYF

abundance: .
v_gene: TRBV2
d_gene: .
j_gene: TRBJ2-1
CDR3nt: TGTGCCAGCAGTGACCGGGGGTTTAGGGATGAGCAGTTCTTC
CDR3aa: CASSDRGFRDEQFF

abundance: .
v_gene: TRBV9
d_gene: .
j_gene: TRBJ1-3
CDR3nt: TGTGCCAGCAGCGTTACGACAGGTAACTCTGGAAACACCATATATTTT
CDR3aa: CASSVTTGNSGNTIYF

abundance: few
v_gene: TRBV5-4
d_gene: TRBD1
j_gene: TRBJ2-7
CDR3nt: TGTGCCAGCACCCTTCAGGGGGCGCTTTGGGGCGAGCAGTACTTC
CDR3aa: CASTLQGALWGEQYF

abundance: .
v_gene: TRBV11-2
d_gene: .
j_gene: TRBJ1-1
CDR3nt: TGTGCCAGCAGCTTAGCGGAATACACTGAAGCTTTCTTT
CDR3aa: CASSLAEYTEAFF

abundance: .
v_gene: TRBV5-1
d_gene: .
j_gene: TRBJ1-6
CDR3nt: TGCGCCAGCAGCTTTAATCAGGGGACGGATAATTCACCCCTCCACTTT
CDR3aa: CASSFNQGTDNSPLHF

abundance: .
v_gene: TRBV15
d_gene: TRBD1
j_gene: TRBJ1-1
CDR3nt: TGTGCCACCAGCACATATGACAGGGGCACTGAAGCTTTCTTT
CDR3aa: CATSTYDRGTEAFF